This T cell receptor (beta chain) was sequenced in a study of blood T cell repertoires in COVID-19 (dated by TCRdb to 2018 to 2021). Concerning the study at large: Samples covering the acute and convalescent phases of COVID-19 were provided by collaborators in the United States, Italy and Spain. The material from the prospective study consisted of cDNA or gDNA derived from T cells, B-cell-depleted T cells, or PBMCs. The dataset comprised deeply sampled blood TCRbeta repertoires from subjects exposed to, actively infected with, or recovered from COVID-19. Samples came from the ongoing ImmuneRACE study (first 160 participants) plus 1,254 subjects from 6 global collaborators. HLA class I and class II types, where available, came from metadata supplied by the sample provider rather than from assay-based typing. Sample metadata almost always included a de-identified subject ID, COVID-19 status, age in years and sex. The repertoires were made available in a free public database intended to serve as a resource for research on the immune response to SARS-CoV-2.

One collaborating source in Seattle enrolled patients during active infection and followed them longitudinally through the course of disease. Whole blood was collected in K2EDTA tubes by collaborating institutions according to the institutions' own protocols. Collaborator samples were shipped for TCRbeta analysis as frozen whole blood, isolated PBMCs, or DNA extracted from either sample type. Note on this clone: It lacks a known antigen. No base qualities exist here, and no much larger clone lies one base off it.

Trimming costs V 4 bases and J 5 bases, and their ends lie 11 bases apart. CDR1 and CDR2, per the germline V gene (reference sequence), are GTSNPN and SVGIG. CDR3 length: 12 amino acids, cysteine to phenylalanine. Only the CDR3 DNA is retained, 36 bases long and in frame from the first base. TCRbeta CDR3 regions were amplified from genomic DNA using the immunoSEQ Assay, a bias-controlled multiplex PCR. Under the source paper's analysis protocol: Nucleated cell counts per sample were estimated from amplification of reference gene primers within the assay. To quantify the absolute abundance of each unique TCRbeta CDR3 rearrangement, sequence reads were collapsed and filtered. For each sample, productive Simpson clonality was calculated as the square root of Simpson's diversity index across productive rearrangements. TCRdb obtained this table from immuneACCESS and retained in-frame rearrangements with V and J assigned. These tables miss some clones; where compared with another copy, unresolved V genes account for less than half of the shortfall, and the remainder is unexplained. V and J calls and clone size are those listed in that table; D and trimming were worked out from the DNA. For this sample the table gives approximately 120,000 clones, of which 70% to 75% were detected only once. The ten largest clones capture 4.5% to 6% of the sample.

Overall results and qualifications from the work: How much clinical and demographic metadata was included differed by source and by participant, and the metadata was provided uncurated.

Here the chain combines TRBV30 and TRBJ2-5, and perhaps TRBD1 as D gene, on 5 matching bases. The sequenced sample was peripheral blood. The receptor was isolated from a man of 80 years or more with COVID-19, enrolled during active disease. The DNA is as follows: TGTGCCTGGACAGGGCCTGGGGAGACCCAGTACTTC. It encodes CAWTGPGETQYF.